A selection of T cell receptor beta chains follows, all from one sample in a study of blood T cell repertoires in COVID-19. The assay was immunoSEQ multiplex PCR, and TCRdb's table has in-frame clones only and misses some. The data show 130,000 or so clones, almost 85% seen once. Sequencing input: PBMCs or T cells enriched from blood (not recorded which). The receptors originated from a woman in her forties or fifties with acute COVID-19. Both conserved end residues are part of each CDR3. The order of the fields is CDR3 length, D gene, V gene, J gene, CDR3 DNA, CDR3 protein. D genes are given only for firm matches.

>12|-|TRBV28|TRBJ1-1
TGTGCCAGCAGTCCATGGACTTCCGAAGCTTTCTTT
CASSPWTSEAFF
>15|-|TRBV7-8|TRBJ2-1
TGTGCCAGCAGCTTACAGGGAAGCTCCTACAATGAGCAGTTCTTC
CASSLQGSSYNEQFF
>13|-|TRBV9|TRBJ1-1
TGTGCCAGCAGCGTAGGGGGCCTTACCGAAGCTTTCTTT
CASSVGGLTEAFF
>15|TRBD1|TRBV7-8|TRBJ1-5
TGTGCCAGCAGCGCCACAGGGGGCTACAATCAGCCCCAGCATTTT
CASSATGGYNQPQHF
>16|-|TRBV11-2|TRBJ1-4
TGTGCCAGCAGACACATTACGGGGGGCGCGTATGAAAAACTGTTTTTT
CASRHITGGAYEKLFF
>13|TRBD2|TRBV12-3/TRBV12-4|TRBJ2-3
TGTGCCAGCAGTCGTGATGGGGGGGGTACGCAGTATTTT
CASSRDGGGTQYF
>14|TRBD1|TRBV19|TRBJ2-7
TGTGCCAGTAGTACGGGACAGGGGGCCAGGAAGCAGTACTTC
CASSTGQGARKQYF
>12|-|TRBV7-2|TRBJ2-4
TGTGCCAGCAGCTTATCCCGGGACATTCAGTACTTC
CASSLSRDIQYF
>11|-|TRBV30|TRBJ1-2
TGTGCCTGGAGAAAGCGTGTGGGCTACACCTTC
CAWRKRVGYTF
>14|-|TRBV14|TRBJ1-1
TGTGCCAGCAGCCAAGGGAGGAGGGTCGTTGAAGCTTTCTTT
CASSQGRRVVEAFF
>16|-|TRBV6-5|TRBJ1-1
TGTGCCAGCAGTTACTTGGCAGCCCCCAGGGACACTGAAGCTTTCTTT
CASSYLAAPRDTEAFF
>15|TRBD1|TRBV5-1|TRBJ2-3
TGCGCCAGCAGCTTCGGACAGGGAAGGTCAGATACGCAGTATTTT
CASSFGQGRSDTQYF
>13|-|TRBV3-1/TRBV3-2|TRBJ1-5
TGTGCCAGCAGCCAAGATCGGGATCAGCCCCAGCATTTT
CASSQDRDQPQHF
>13|-|TRBV10-2|TRBJ2-7
TGCGCCAGTGAGGGAGCGGAGGGCTACGAGCAGTACTTC
CASEGAEGYEQYF